Shown below are 4 T cell receptor beta chains from a single sample sequenced in a study of cytomegalovirus exposure and HLA in healthy donors. PCR involved 60 Vbeta and 13 Jbeta primers. TCRdb's table, derived via immunoSEQ multiplex PCR, lists solely in-frame clones and lacks some. The table records about 160,000 clones, under 80% of them present only once. Sequenced sample: PBMCs. The source of these receptors is a man aged 40-55 years in good health and CMV-seronegative.

The chain is built from TRBV5-1 and TRBJ2-3; maybe TRBD2 (5 bases). CDR3 size: 14 residues. Trimming removed 5 bases from V and 2 bases from J, with 12 bases in between. The germline V gene has CDR1 SGHRS and CDR2 YFSETQ. DNA for the CDR3: TGCGCCAGCAGGCCCGGGGAAATCACAGATACGCAGTATTTT. This encodes CASRPGEITDTQYF.

The rearrangement links TRBV6-5 to TRBJ2-3, with 7 bases lining up with TRBD1. The germline V gene encodes CDR1 MNHEY and CDR2 SVGAGI. The CDR3 totals 12 residues. Trimming took 6 bases from V and 6 from J; bases not matched to a gene: 3. The CDR3: CASRKQGDTQYF. The CDR3 nucleotides read TGTGCCAGCAGGAAACAGGGGGATACGCAGTATTTT.

The V and J genes are TRBV7-9 and TRBJ1-2; 7 bases line up with TRBD1. With V trimmed by 4 bases and J by 8 bases, 10 bases remained unmatched. This CDR3 comprises 14 residues. Germline lookup yields CDR1 SEHNR and CDR2 FQNEAQ (reference sequence). CDR3 DNA: TGTGCCAGCAGCTGGCCGGGACAGCTGGGGGGCTACACCTTC. Its translation: CASSWPGQLGGYTF.

The chain is built from TRBV5-1 and TRBJ2-1; D is unresolved. Per germline, CDR1 SGHRS and CDR2 YFSETQ. The V gene lost 3 bases and the J gene lost 0 bases, with 13 bases spanning the gap. This CDR3 has 16 residues. The CDR3: CASSWPGSGSYNEQFF. The DNA for the CDR3 is TGCGCCAGCAGCTGGCCCGGGTCCGGCTCCTACAATGAGCAGTTCTTC.